This T cell receptor (beta chain) emerged from a study of shared clonotypes between healthy human individuals. At the level of the study: Donors had three CD4 naive, three CD4 memory, two CD8 naive and one CD8 memory plate apiece. General observations from the study: Four donors had around 5% of their naive CD4 clonotypes in common.

As for this clone: Its antigen is unidentified.

The V end was cut by 4 bases, the J end by 0 bases, with 3 bases between. CDR1 is MRHNA and CDR2 is SNTAGT in the germline V gene. The CDR3 loop spans 12 amino acids. Libraries were prepared by immunoSEQ multiplex PCR; TCRdb keeps only in-frame clonotypes and omits some of them. The sample yields 1,500,000 or so clones, roughly 96% seen once. The donors, all of them Caucasian adults, lived in Nashville, Tennessee. This TCR derives from a man aged 25 to 40 in good health. Sequenced input: naive CD4+ T cells sorted from blood. This sample's subset: CD45RA+ positively selected. The V call is TRBV6-4, the J call TRBJ2-5; D unresolved. In nucleotides, the CDR3 is TGTGCCAGCAGTGTAGACCAAGAGACCCAGTACTTC. Its protein is CASSVDQETQYF.